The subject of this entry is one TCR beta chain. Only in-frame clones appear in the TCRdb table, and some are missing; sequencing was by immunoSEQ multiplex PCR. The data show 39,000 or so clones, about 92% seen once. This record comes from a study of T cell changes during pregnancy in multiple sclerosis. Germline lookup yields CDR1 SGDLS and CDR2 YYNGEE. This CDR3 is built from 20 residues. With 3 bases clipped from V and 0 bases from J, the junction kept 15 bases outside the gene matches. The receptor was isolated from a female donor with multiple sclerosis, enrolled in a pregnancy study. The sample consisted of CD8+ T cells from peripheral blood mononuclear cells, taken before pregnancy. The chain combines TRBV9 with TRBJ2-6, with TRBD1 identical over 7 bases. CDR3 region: CASSDPTGQIALSGANVLTF. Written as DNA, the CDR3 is TGTGCCAGCAGCGATCCGACAGGGCAAATTGCTCTCTCTGGGGCCAACGTCCTGACTTTC. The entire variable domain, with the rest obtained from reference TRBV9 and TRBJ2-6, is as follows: DSGVTQTPKHLITATGQRVTLRCSPRSGDLSVYWYQQSLDQGLQFLIQYYNGEERAKGNILERFSAQQFPDLHSELNLSSLELGDSALYFCASSDPTGQIALSGANVLTFGAGSRLTVL.